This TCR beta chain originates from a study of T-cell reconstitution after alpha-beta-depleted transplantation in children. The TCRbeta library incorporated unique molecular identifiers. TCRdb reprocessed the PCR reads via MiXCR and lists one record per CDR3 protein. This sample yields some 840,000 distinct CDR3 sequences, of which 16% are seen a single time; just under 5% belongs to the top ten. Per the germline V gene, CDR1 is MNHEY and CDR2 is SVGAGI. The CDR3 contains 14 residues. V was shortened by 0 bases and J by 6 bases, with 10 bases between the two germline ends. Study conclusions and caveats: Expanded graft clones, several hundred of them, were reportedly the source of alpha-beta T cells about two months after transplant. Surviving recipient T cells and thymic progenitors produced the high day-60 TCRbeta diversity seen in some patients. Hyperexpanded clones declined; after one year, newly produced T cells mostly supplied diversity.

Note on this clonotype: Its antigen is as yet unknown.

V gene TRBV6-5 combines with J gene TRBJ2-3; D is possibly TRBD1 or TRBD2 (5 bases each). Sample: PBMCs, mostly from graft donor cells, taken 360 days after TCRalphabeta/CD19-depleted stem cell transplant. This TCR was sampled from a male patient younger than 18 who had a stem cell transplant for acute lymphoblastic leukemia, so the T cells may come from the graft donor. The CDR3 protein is CASSYSPWGDTQYF. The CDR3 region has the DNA TGTGCCAGCAGTTACTCCCCATGGGGGGATACGCAGTATTTT.